The T cell receptor (beta chain) described here comes from a study of cytomegalovirus exposure and HLA in healthy donors. Primers included in the PCR were 60 Vbeta and 13 Jbeta primers. Clones were read by immunoSEQ multiplex PCR, and TCRdb kept only the in-frame ones, dropping some. The sample has 200,000 or so clones, 84% seen once. The CDR3 has 14 amino acids. Germline trimming cut 0 bases from V and 8 bases from J; bases unmatched to any gene: 7. The germline gives CDR1 GTSNPN, CDR2 SVGIG (reference sequence). V is TRBV30 and J is TRBJ2-5; 9 bases line up with TRBD2. The specimen was PBMCs. The TCR was taken from a woman in her fifties or sixties in good health and CMV-seropositive. This chain's CDR3 is CAWSVAGGIKTQYF. In nucleotides, the CDR3 is TGTGCCTGGAGTGTGGCGGGGGGGATTAAAACCCAGTACTTC.